The source of this TCR beta chain is a study of vaccination effects on CD4 cells after COVID-19. Whole-study findings and limits: Substantial clonal contraction characterized both infection- and vaccine-induced clones late after vaccination.

Regarding this clone: Its antigen is not known.

The data were produced by immunoSEQ multiplex PCR, yet TCRdb's version contains in-frame clones alone and is incomplete. The sample lists 77,000 or so clones, 60% to 85% occurring once. Viral peptide pool expansion of antigen-specific CD4+ T cells preceded sequencing in the ViraFEST assay. After around 10 days in culture, the CD4+ T cells were isolated. Nucleocapsid antibodies were negative in the vaccine recipients, who had never had SARS-CoV-2 infection. IL-2 medium supplanted half the medium on days 3 and 7. CDR1 GTSNPN and CDR2 SVGIG come from the germline V gene (reference sequence). Trimming removed 4 bases from V and 0 bases from J, with 10 bases in between. CDR3 length: 14 residues.

V gene TRBV30 combines with J gene TRBJ1-3; D is unclear. Sequences were derived from CD4+ T cells from PBMCs cultured with SARS-CoV-2 spike peptides, sampled before COVID-19 vaccination. This clonotype was obtained from a human donor who received a COVID-19 vaccine. Here the CDR3 reads CAWKRSLSGNTIYF. As DNA, the CDR3 is TGTGCCTGGAAGCGGAGTCTCTCTGGAAACACCATATATTTT.